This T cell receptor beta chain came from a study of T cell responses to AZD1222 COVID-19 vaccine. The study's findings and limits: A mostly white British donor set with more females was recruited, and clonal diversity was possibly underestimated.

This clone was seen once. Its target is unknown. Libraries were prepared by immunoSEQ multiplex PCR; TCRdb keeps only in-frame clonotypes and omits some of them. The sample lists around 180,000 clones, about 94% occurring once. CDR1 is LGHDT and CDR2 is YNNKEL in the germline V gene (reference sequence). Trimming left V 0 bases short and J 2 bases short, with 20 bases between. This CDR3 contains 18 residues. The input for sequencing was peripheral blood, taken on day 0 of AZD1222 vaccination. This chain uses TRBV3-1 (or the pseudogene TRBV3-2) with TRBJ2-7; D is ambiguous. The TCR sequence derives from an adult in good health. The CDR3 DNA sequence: TGTGCCAGCAGCCAAGAAGGGAAGAGAAAGGGCCTCGCCTACGAGCAGTACTTC. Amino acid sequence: CASSQEGKRKGLAYEQYF.